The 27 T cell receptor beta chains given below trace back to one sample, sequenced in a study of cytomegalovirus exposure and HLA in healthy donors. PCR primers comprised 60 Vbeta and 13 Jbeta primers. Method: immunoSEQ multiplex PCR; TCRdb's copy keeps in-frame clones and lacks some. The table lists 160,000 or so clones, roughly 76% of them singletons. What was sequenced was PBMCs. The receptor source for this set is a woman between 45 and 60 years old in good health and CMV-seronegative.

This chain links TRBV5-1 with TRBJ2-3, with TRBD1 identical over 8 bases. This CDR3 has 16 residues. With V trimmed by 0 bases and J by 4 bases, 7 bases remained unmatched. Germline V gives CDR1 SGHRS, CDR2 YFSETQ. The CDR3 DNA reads TGCGCCAGCAGCTTGGGAGGACAGGGAAGGTCAGATACGCAGTATTTT. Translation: CASSLGGQGRSDTQYF.

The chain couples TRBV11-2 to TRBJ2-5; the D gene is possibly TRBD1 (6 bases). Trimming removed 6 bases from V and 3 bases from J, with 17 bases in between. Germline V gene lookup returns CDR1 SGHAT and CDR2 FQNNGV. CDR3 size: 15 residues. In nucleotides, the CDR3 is TGTGCCAGCAGTTTAAGTCCAGGGGCCGAAGAGACCCAGTACTTC. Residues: CASSLSPGAEETQYF.

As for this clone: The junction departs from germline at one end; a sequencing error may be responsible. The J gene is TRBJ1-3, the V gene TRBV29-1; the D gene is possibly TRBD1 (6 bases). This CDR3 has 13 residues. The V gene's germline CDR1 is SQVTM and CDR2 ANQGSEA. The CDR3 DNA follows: TGCAGCGTTGGGACAGTCTCTGGAAGCACCATATATTTT. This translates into CSVGTVSGSTIYF.

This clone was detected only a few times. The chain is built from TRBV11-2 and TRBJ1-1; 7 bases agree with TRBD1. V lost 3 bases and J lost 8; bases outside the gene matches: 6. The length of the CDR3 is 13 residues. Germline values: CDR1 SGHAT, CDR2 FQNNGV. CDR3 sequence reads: CASSFRGTAEAFF. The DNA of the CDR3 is TGTGCCAGCAGCTTCAGGGGGACAGCAGAAGCTTTCTTT.

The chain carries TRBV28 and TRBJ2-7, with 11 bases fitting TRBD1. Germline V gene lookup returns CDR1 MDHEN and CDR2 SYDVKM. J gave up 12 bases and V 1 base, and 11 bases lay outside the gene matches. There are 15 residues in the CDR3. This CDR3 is CASSLFAGTGGVAYF. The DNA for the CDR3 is TGTGCCAGCAGTTTATTCGCCGGGACAGGGGGGGTGGCGTACTTC.

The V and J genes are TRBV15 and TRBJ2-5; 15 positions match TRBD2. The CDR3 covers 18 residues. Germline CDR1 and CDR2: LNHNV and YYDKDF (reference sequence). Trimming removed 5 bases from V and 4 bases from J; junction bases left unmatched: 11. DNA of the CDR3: TGTGCCACCAGCCTCGGGACTAGCGGGGGGTCGGGGCGAGAGACCCAGTACTTC. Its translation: CATSLGTSGGSGRETQYF.

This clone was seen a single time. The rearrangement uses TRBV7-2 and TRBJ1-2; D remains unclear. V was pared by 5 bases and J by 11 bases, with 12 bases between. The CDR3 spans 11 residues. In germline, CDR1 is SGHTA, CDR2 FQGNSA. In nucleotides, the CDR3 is TGTGCCAGCAGCCGAGATTCGGGTTACACCTTC. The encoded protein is CASSRDSGYTF.

CDR3 DNA sequence: TGTGCCAGCAGCCGGGGATTCGGGTATGGCTACACCTTC. This translates into CASSRGFGYGYTF. The V call is TRBV13, the J call TRBJ1-2; no reliable D call. Germline assignment: CDR1 PRHDT and CDR2 FYEKMQ (reference sequence). With 5 bases removed from V and 5 bases from J, the gap between germline ends came to 12 bases. CDR3 length: 13 amino acids. The full variable domain, completed using reference TRBV13 and TRBJ1-2, is AAGVIQSPRHLIKEKRETATLKCYPIPRHDTVYWYQQGPGQDPQFLISFYEKMQSDKGSIPDRFSAQQFSDYHSELNMSSLELGDSALYFCASSRGFGYGYTFGSGTRLTVV.

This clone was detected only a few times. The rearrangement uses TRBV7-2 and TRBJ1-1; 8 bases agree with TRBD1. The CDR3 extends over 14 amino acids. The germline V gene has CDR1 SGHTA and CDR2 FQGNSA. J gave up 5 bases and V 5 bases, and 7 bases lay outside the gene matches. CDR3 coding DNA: TGTGCCAGCAGCCCAGACAGGGGTCGGACTGAAGCTTTCTTT. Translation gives CASSPDRGRTEAFF.

The CDR3 DNA reads TGTGCCAGCAGCTTCGGCACAGATACGCAGTATTTT. This translates into CASSFGTDTQYF. The chain couples TRBV5-4 to TRBJ2-3; D gene unclear. V shed 2 bases and J shed 1 base, with 2 bases lying between them. Germline values: CDR1 SGHNT, CDR2 YYREEE (reference sequence). CDR3 length: 12 residues.

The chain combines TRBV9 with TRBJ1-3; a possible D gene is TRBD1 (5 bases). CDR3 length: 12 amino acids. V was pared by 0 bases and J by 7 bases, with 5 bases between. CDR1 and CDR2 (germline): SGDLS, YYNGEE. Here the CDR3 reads CASSVEGNTIYF. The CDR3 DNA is TGTGCCAGCAGCGTAGAGGGGAACACCATATATTTT. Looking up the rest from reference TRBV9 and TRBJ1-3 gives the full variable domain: DSGVTQTPKHLITATGQRVTLRCSPRSGDLSVYWYQQSLDQGLQFLIQYYNGEERAKGNILERFSAQQFPDLHSELNLSSLELGDSALYFCASSVEGNTIYFGEGSWLTVV.

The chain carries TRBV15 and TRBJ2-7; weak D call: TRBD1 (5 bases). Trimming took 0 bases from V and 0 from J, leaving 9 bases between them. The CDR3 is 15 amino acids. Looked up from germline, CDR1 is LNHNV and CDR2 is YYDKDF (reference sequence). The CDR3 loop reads CATSRDRQSSYEQYF. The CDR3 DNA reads TGTGCCACCAGCAGAGATCGACAGTCCTCCTACGAGCAGTACTTC. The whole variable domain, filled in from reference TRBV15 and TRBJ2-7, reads DAMVIQNPRYQVTQFGKPVTLSCSQTLNHNVMYWYQQKSSQAPKLLFHYYDKDFNNEADTPDNFQSRRPNTSFCFLDIRSPGLGDTAMYLCATSRDRQSSYEQYFGPGTRLTVT.

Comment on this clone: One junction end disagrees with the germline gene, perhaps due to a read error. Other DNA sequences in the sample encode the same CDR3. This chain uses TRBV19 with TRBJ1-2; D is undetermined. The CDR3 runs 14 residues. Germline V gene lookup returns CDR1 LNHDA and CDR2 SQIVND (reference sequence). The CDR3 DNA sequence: TGTGCCAGTAGTATCCGGGGATTTGGGTATGGTTACACCTTC. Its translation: CASSIRGFGYGYTF.

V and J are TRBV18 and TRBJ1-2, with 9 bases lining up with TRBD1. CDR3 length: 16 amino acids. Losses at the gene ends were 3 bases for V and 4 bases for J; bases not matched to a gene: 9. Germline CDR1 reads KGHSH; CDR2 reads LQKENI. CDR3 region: CASSPVPGQGPYGYTF. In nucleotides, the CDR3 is TGTGCCAGCTCACCCGTCCCGGGACAGGGCCCCTATGGCTACACCTTC.

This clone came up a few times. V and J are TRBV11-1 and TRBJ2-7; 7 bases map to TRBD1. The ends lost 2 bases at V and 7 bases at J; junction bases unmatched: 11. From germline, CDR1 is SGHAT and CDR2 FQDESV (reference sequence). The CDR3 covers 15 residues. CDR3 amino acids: CASSLPATGKGEQYF. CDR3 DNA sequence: TGTGCCAGCAGCTTACCCGCGACAGGGAAAGGGGAGCAGTACTTC.

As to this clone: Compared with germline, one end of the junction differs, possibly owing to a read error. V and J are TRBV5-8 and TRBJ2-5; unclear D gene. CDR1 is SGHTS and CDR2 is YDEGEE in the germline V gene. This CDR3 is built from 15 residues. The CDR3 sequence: CASSLSVKPKEAQYF. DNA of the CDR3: TGTGCCAGCAGCTTATCCGTGAAGCCCAAAGAGGCCCAGTACTTC.

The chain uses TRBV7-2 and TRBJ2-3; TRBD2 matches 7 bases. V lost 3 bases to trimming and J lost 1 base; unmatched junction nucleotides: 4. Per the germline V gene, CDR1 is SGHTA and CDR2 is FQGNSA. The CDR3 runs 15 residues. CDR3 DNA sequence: TGTGCCAGCAGCTTTAGGGCGGGGGGCACAGATACGCAGTATTTT. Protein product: CASSFRAGGTDTQYF.

For the CDR3, the DNA is TGTGCCAGCAGCGTACAGGCCCAGTCCTACGAGCAGTACTTC. It codes for CASSVQAQSYEQYF. The genes are TRBV9 and TRBJ2-5; D unresolved. Gene TRBJ2-7 matches the end of the DNA better, so the J call may be wrong. The CDR3 is 14 residues long. Germline CDR1 and CDR2: SGDLS and YYNGEE.

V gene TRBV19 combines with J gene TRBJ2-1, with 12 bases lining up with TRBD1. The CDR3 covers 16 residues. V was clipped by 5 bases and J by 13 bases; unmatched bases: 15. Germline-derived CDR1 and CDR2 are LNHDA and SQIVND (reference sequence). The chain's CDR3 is CASSVAGTGGPGVQFF. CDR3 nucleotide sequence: TGTGCCAGTAGTGTGGCCGGGACAGGGGGCCCAGGAGTACAGTTCTTC.

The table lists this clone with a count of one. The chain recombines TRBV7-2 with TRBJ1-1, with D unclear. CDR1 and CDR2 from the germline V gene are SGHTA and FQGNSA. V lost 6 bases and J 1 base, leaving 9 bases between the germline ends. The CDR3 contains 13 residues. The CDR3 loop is CASSRNRNTEAFF. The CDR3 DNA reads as TGTGCCAGCAGTCGGAACAGGAACACTGAAGCTTTCTTT.

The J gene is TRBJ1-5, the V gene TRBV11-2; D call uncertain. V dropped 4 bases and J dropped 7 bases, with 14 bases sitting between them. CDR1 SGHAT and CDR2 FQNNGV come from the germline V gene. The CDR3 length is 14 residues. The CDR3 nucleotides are TGTGCCAGCAGCTCTTCGGACGGGAACCAGCCCCAGCATTTT. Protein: CASSSSDGNQPQHF.

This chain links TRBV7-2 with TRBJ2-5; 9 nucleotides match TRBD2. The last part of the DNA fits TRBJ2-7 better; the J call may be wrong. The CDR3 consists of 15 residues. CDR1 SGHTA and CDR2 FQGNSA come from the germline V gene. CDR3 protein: CASSYSSGASYEQYF. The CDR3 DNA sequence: TGTGCCAGCAGCTACTCTAGCGGGGCTTCGTACGAGCAGTACTTC.

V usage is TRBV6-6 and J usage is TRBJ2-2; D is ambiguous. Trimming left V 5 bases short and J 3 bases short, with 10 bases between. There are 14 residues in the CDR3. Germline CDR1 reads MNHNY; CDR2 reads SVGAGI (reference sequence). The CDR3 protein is CASSIDRDTGELFF. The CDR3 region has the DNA TGTGCCAGCAGTATAGACCGGGACACCGGGGAGCTGTTTTTT.

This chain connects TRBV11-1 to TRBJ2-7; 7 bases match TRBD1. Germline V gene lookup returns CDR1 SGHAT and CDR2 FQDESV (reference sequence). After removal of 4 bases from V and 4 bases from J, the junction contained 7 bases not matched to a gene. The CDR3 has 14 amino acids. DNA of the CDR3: TGTGCCAGCAGCTCGGGACAGTGGGAATACGAGCAGTACTTC. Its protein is CASSSGQWEYEQYF.

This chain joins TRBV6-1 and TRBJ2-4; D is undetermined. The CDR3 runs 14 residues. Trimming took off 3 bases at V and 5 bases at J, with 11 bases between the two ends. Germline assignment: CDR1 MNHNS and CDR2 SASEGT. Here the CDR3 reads CASSEGRDENIQYF. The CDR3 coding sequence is TGTGCCAGCAGTGAGGGCCGAGATGAAAACATTCAGTACTTC.

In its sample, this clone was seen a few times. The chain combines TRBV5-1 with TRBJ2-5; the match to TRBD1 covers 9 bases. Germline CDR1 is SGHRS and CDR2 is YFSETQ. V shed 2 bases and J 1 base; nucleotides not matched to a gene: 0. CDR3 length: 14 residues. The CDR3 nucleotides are TGCGCCAGCAGCTTACAGGGGGCCCAAGAGACCCAGTACTTC. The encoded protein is CASSLQGAQETQYF.

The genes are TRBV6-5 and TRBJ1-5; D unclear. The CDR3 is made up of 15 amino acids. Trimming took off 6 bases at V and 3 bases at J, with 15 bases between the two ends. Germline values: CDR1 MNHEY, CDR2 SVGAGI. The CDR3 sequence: CASSPRTGNNQPQHF. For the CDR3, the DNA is TGTGCCAGCAGCCCCCGGACCGGGAACAATCAGCCCCAGCATTTT.